This TCR beta chain was profiled in a study of T cell changes during pregnancy in multiple sclerosis. Between the trimmed V and J ends, which lost 6 bases and 0 bases, there was a span of 8 bases. Germline V lookup: CDR1 GTSNPN, CDR2 SVGIG (reference sequence). There are 12 residues in the CDR3. TCRdb's copy holds only in-frame clones and misses some; the assay was immunoSEQ multiplex PCR. The table lists about 40,000 clones, roughly nine tenths of them singletons. Sequences were derived from CD4+ T cells from peripheral blood mononuclear cells, sampled in the first trimester of pregnancy. The clonotype comes from a female donor with multiple sclerosis, enrolled in a pregnancy study. The chain carries TRBV30 and TRBJ1-2; D gene uncertain. The chain's CDR3 is CACPSTNYGYTF. The CDR3 bases are TGTGCCTGCCCGAGTACTAACTATGGCTACACCTTC.